The 23 T cell receptor beta chains listed next were all sequenced from one sample in a study of blood T cells in healthy people across ages. Sample-barcoded 5' priming and a J-beta primer mix drove a second PCR of about 6 to 12 cycles. MiXCR was run by TCRdb on the 5' RACE reads, yielding one entry per CDR3 protein. The top ten hold 23% of the sample, which has 1.5 million to 2 million distinct CDR3 sequences, about two fifths seen once. Input material: blood. Receptors were obtained from a human donor in good health.

The gene calls are TRBV5-1 and TRBJ1-4, with D perhaps matching TRBD1 (6 bases). In germline, CDR1 is SGHRS, CDR2 YFSETQ. This CDR3 contains 14 residues. Trimming shortened V by 5 bases and J by 6 bases, and 14 bases separated the two germline ends. This CDR3 is CASRPGTTDEKLFF. As DNA, the CDR3 is TGCGCCAGCAGACCCGGGACAACCGATGAAAAACTGTTTTTT. Full variable domain (outside the CDR3, taken from reference TRBV5-1 and TRBJ1-4): KAGVTQTPRYLIKTRGQQVTLSCSPISGHRSVSWYQQTPGQGLQFLFEYFSETQRNKGNFPGRFSGRQFSNSRSEMNVSTLELGDSALYLCASRPGTTDEKLFFGSGTQLSVL.

The chain is built from TRBV6-5 and TRBJ1-5, with D possibly matching TRBD1 (6 bases). The CDR3 extends over 14 amino acids. V was trimmed by 6 bases and J by 6 bases, leaving 15 bases between them. CDR1 is MNHEY, CDR2 SVGAGI, per germline. The CDR3 here is CASSRRGASQPQHF. The CDR3 nucleotides read TGTGCCAGCAGCCGCCGGGGGGCGAGTCAGCCCCAGCATTTT.

There are a few counts of this clonotype. The chain recombines TRBV20-1 with TRBJ2-4; TRBD2 is a possible D gene (6 bases). This CDR3 has 14 amino acids. Trimming pared 1 base from V and 1 base from J, leaving 8 bases between. Germline loops: CDR1 DFQATT, CDR2 SNEGSKA (reference sequence). CDR3 protein: CSARGGVAKNIQYF. In DNA, the CDR3 is TGCAGTGCTAGAGGGGGGGTGGCCAAAAACATTCAGTACTTC.

This clonotype was picked up many times. The rearrangement uses TRBV7-2 and TRBJ1-2; weak D call: TRBD1 (6 bases). V lost 4 bases to trimming and J lost 8 bases, with 14 bases between them. The CDR3 loop spans 13 amino acids. Germline V gene data show CDR1 as SGHTA and CDR2 as FQGNSA. The CDR3 spells CASSSQGPGGYTF. CDR3 DNA sequence: TGTGCCAGCAGCTCACAGGGTCCTGGAGGCTACACCTTC.

This clonotype was seen a few times. The chain couples TRBV6-6 to TRBJ2-4, with D possibly being TRBD1 (7 bases). Per germline, CDR1 MNHNY and CDR2 SVGAGI (reference sequence). The CDR3 loop spans 14 amino acids. The V end lost 8 bases, the J end lost 4 bases, and 15 bases lay between the germline ends. The CDR3 bases are TGTGCCAGCTCGAACGGGGGACAGAAAAACATTCAGTACTTC. This translates into CASSNGGQKNIQYF.

The chain has TRBV21-1 and TRBJ2-3; the table's TRBD2 call for D was not verified on the DNA. TRBV21-1 is described as a pseudogene. The CDR3 covers 18 residues. The CDR3 is CASSKSRAGLAGVDTQYF. The CDR3 DNA follows: TGTGCCAGCAGCAAAAGTCGAGCGGGACTAGCGGGGGTGGATACGCAGTATTTT.

V and J are TRBV29-1 and TRBJ1-2; 7 nucleotides agree with TRBD1. Germline V gene lookup returns CDR1 SQVTM and CDR2 ANQGSEA. V dropped 6 bases and J dropped 0; count of bases not matched to a gene: 7. The CDR3 covers 14 residues. The CDR3, as DNA: TGCAGCGTGCCCACGACAGGGACTAACTATGGCTACACCTTC. Encoded protein: CSVPTTGTNYGYTF. The entire variable domain, with the rest obtained from reference TRBV29-1 and TRBJ1-2, is as follows: SAVISQKPSRDICQRGTSLTIQCQVDSQVTMMFWYRQQPGQSLTLIATANQGSEATYESGFVIDKFPISRPNLTFSTLTVSNMSPEDSSIYLCSVPTTGTNYGYTFGSGTRLTVV.

The CDR3 loop reads CASSLEWRGRQFF. The CDR3 nucleotides are TGTGCCAGCAGCTTAGAGTGGAGGGGGAGACAGTTCTTC. The chain carries TRBV11-2 and TRBJ2-1; D might be TRBD1 or TRBD2, each matching 6 bases. Germline assignment: CDR1 SGHAT and CDR2 FQNNGV. V gave up 0 bases and J gave up 13 bases, with 13 bases separating them. The CDR3 totals 13 residues.

This sequence joins TRBV7-2 and TRBJ1-5; D is uncertain. Germline CDR1 SGHTA, CDR2 FQGNSA. Trimming took off 5 bases at V and 3 bases at J, with 8 bases between the two ends. The CDR3 length is 13 residues. CDR3: CASSTEANQPQHF. CDR3 DNA: TGTGCCAGCAGCACCGAGGCCAATCAGCCCCAGCATTTT.

The CDR3 bases are TGTGCCAGCAGGGACAGACCGGATGGCTATGGCTACACCTTC. Translation: CASRDRPDGYGYTF. The J gene is TRBJ1-2, the V gene TRBV7-2, with a possible D match to TRBD1 (6 bases). V was pared by 6 bases and J by 4 bases, with 15 bases between. The CDR3 has 14 amino acids. The germline CDR1 and CDR2 sequences are SGHTA and FQGNSA. Filled out from reference TRBV7-2 and TRBJ1-2, the complete variable domain reads GAGVSQSPSNKVTEKGKDVELRCDPISGHTALYWYRQSLGQGLEFLIYFQGNSAPDKSGLPSDRFSAERTGGSVSTLTIQRTQQEDSAVYLCASRDRPDGYGYTFGSGTRLTVV.

This clonotype was seen more than once but under ten times. The rearrangement joins TRBV4-3 to TRBJ1-6; 8 bases agree with TRBD1. This CDR3 has 16 amino acids. Germline V gene sequence: CDR1 LGHNA, CDR2 YSLEER. The junction had 10 bases not matched to a gene; V was cut back by 0 bases and J by 12 bases. The CDR3 loop is CASSQDLGTGGRPLHF. CDR3 coding DNA: TGCGCCAGCAGCCAAGATCTAGGAACAGGGGGTAGACCCCTCCACTTT.

The rearrangement links TRBV3-1 to TRBJ1-2; possibly TRBD1 for D (5 bases). The V end was cut by 1 base, the J end by 3 bases, with 12 bases between. Germline CDR1 is LGHDT and CDR2 is YNNKEL (reference sequence). The CDR3 covers 15 residues. The CDR3 nucleotides are TGTGCCAGCAGCCAAGTGATGGGGCAGCACTATGGCTACACCTTC. Encoded protein: CASSQVMGQHYGYTF.

This clonotype has just a few counts. The rearrangement uses TRBV12-3 or TRBV12-4 and TRBJ1-2, with no clear D. This CDR3 region has 14 residues. Trimming shortened V by 5 bases and J by 4 bases, and 14 bases separated the two germline ends. CDR3 in amino acids: CASSLGYRGYGYTF. In DNA, the CDR3 is TGTGCCAGCAGTCTCGGCTACCGGGGCTATGGCTACACCTTC.

The chain uses TRBV5-1 and TRBJ1-1; possibly TRBD1 for D (5 bases). Trimming pared 1 base from V and 4 bases from J, leaving 11 bases between. This CDR3 comprises 14 residues. CDR1 is SGHRS, CDR2 YFSETQ, per germline. As DNA, the CDR3 is TGCGCCAGCAGCTTGAGGGGTTCGAGCACTGAAGCTTTCTTT. It yields the protein CASSLRGSSTEAFF.

This clonotype was seen only a few times. The chain combines TRBV6-5 with TRBJ2-5, with a tentative D call TRBD2 (5 bases). Trimming cost V 4 bases and J 5 bases, with 11 bases left between them. The CDR3 is made up of 13 amino acids. The germline gives CDR1 MNHEY, CDR2 SVGAGI. The CDR3 is CASSSEGWETQYF. The CDR3 DNA sequence: TGTGCCAGCAGTTCAGAGGGCTGGGAGACCCAGTACTTC.

This clonotype has only a few counts. The rearrangement uses TRBV7-2 and TRBJ1-1; no clear D gene. CDR3 size: 14 residues. Deletions cut 5 bases from V and 4 bases from J, with 14 bases between. CDR1 SGHTA and CDR2 FQGNSA come from the germline V gene. CDR3 loop: CASSKDPISTEAFF. The CDR3 coding sequence is TGTGCCAGCAGCAAGGACCCCATTAGCACTGAAGCTTTCTTT.

The chain carries TRBV6-1 and TRBJ1-1; TRBD1 matches at 7 bases. Germline V gene sequence: CDR1 MNHNS, CDR2 SASEGT. Trimming cost V 6 bases and J 3 bases; bases outside gene matches: 4. This CDR3 is built from 13 residues. Here the CDR3 reads CASRATGDTEAFF. CDR3 DNA: TGTGCCAGCAGGGCCACAGGGGACACTGAAGCTTTCTTT.

This clonotype appeared a single time. The V gene is TRBV29-1, the J gene TRBJ2-1; 15 bases align to TRBD2. This CDR3 spans 16 amino acids. Germline CDR1 reads SQVTM; CDR2 reads ANQGSEA. Trimming at V came to 7 bases and at J to 8 bases, leaving 12 bases not matched to a gene. This chain's CDR3 is CSARGTSGGQSDEQFF. The CDR3 bases are TGCAGCGCGCGGGGGACTAGCGGGGGGCAGAGCGATGAGCAGTTCTTC.

The J gene is TRBJ2-7, the V gene TRBV2, with D tentatively TRBD2 (5 bases). The CDR3 is made up of 14 amino acids. Germline V gene lookup returns CDR1 SNHLY and CDR2 FYNNEI. V was shortened by 8 bases and J by 2 bases, with 16 bases between the two germline ends. The CDR3 nucleotides are TGTGCCAGCCGGAGGACGGACCAGGCCTACGAGCAGTACTTC. Its translation: CASRRTDQAYEQYF. The variable domain in full, with the rest retrieved from reference TRBV2 and TRBJ2-7, is EPEVTQTPSHQVTQMGQEVILRCVPISNHLYFYWYRQILGQKVEFLVSFYNNEISEKSEIFDDQFSVERPDGSNFTLKIRSTKLEDSAMYFCASRRTDQAYEQYFGPGTRLTVT.

This clonotype was seen a few times. The gene calls are TRBV12-5 and TRBJ1-2; D is unresolved. The CDR3 is 16 residues long. Germline-derived CDR1 and CDR2 are LGHNT and FRNRAP. The V gene lost 6 bases and the J gene lost 4 bases, with 21 bases spanning the gap. CDR3 loop: CASGEPLRRVGYGYTF. The CDR3, as DNA: TGTGCTAGTGGGGAACCTCTACGACGGGTGGGCTATGGCTACACCTTC. The full variable domain, in which reference TRBV12-5 and TRBJ1-2 provide the parts outside the CDR3, is DARVTQTPRHKVTEMGQEVTMRCQPILGHNTVFWYRQTMMQGLELLAYFRNRAPLDDSGMPKDRFSAEMPDATLATLKIQPSEPRDSAVYFCASGEPLRRVGYGYTFGSGTRLTVV.

In this sample, this clonotype turned up a few times. The chain is built from TRBV20-1 and TRBJ2-3; no reliable D call. This CDR3 is built from 8 residues. Germline V gene sequence: CDR1 DFQATT, CDR2 SNEGSKA (reference sequence). The DNA for the CDR3 is TGCAGAGCCCCCTTCCGGTATTTT. It specifies CRAPFRYF.

A single count supports this clonotype. The rearrangement joins TRBV3-1 to TRBJ2-7, with TRBD1 as a possible D gene (6 bases). Looked up from germline, CDR1 is LGHDT and CDR2 is YNNKEL (reference sequence). V gave up 3 bases and J gave up 1 base, with 13 bases separating them. CDR3 length equals 15 residues. CDR3 amino acids: CASSQLTGPSYEQYF. In DNA, the CDR3 is TGTGCCAGCAGCCAGCTAACAGGGCCGTCCTACGAGCAGTACTTC.

The J gene is TRBJ2-1, the V gene TRBV6-2 or TRBV6-3; 8 bases fit TRBD1. This CDR3 is built from 15 residues. V was pared by 2 bases and J by 6 bases, with 6 bases of the junction left unmatched. In germline, CDR1 is MNHEY, CDR2 SVGEGT. CDR3 bases: TGTGCCAGCAGTTACGACAGGGGTATTGGCAATGAGCAGTTCTTC. Amino acid sequence: CASSYDRGIGNEQFF.